The 17 T cell receptor beta chains below come from one sample, sequenced in a study of shared clonotypes between healthy human individuals (dated by TCRdb to the early 2020s). Libraries came from the immunoSEQ multiplex PCR assay. TCRdb mirrors the immuneACCESS table, restricted to in-frame sequences. Some clones are absent from its copies; in checked studies, under half trace to an unresolved V gene, and the reason for the others is unknown. A total of more than 500,000 clones appear in this sample, 95% to 97% of them only once. Clones ranked in the top ten supply approximately 0.06% of the sample. Input material: naive CD4+ T cells sorted from blood. Explained via the paper, the cell subset or site label denotes: CD45RA+ positively selected. These receptor sequences come from a woman aged 25 to 39 in good health.

The CDR3 reads CAWSVNIGDGGYTF. In DNA form, the CDR3 reads TGTGCCTGGAGTGTAAACATTGGGGACGGCGGCTACACCTTC. The gene calls are TRBV30 and TRBJ1-2, with D possibly TRBD1 on 5 matching bases. The V gene lost 0 bases and the J gene lost 8 bases, with 16 bases spanning the gap. Germline CDR1 reads GTSNPN; CDR2 reads SVGIG (reference sequence). The CDR3 is 14 amino acids. Together with reference TRBV30 and TRBJ1-2, the CDR3 gives the full variable domain: SQTIHQWPATLVQPVGSPLSLECTVEGTSNPNLYWYRQAAGRGLQLLFYSVGIGQISSEVPQNLSASRPQDRQFILSSKKLLLSDSGFYLCAWSVNIGDGGYTFGSGTRLTVV.

This rearrangement joins TRBV28 to TRBJ2-5, with D possibly being TRBD2 (6 bases). The V gene lost 10 bases and the J gene lost 5 bases, with 20 bases spanning the gap. Looked up from germline, CDR1 is MDHEN and CDR2 is SYDVKM. The CDR3 sequence is 14 residues long. The CDR3 bases are TGTGCCACCTCCAAGGACTACCCAGGGGAGACCCAGTACTTC. It yields the protein CATSKDYPGETQYF.

The chain carries TRBV25-1 and TRBJ1-2, with no clear D. Trimming shortened V by 3 bases and J by 2 bases, and 19 bases separated the two germline ends. The CDR3 is 17 amino acids. Germline CDR1 reads MGHDK; CDR2 reads SYGVNS. The CDR3 DNA is TGTGCCAGCAGTGATGCGGACGGAGAGAGAGACAACTATGGCTACACCTTC. This translates into CASSDADGERDNYGYTF.

V is TRBV28 and J is TRBJ2-1, with TRBD2 matching 8 bases. The trim removed 2 bases at V and 2 bases at J, leaving 5 bases unmatched. This CDR3 spans 16 amino acids. The germline CDR1 and CDR2 sequences are MDHEN and SYDVKM. This CDR3 is CASSLGAGGPYNEQFF. In nucleotides, the CDR3 is TGTGCCAGCAGTTTAGGGGCGGGGGGACCCTACAATGAGCAGTTCTTC.

This chain links TRBV11-2 with TRBJ2-2, with a possible D match to TRBD1 (5 bases). Germline lookup yields CDR1 SGHAT and CDR2 FQNNGV. This CDR3 contains 19 residues. V lost 4 bases, J lost 4 bases, and 25 bases lay in between. Here the CDR3 reads CASSWIRQSIPYGTGELFF. CDR3 nucleotides: TGTGCCAGCAGCTGGATTAGACAGTCTATCCCCTACGGCACCGGGGAGCTGTTTTTT.

The chain links TRBV14 to TRBJ1-4, with D uncertain. Between the trimmed V and J ends, which lost 4 bases and 11 bases, there was a span of 20 bases. From germline, CDR1 is SGHDN and CDR2 FVKESK. The length of the CDR3 is 15 residues. CDR3 DNA sequence: TGTGCCAGCAGCCGGCACTCTACGAATGAGGAGAAACTGTTTTTT. Encoded protein: CASSRHSTNEEKLFF.

The J gene is TRBJ2-1, the V gene TRBV28, with 9 positions matching TRBD1. CDR1 and CDR2 from the germline V gene are MDHEN and SYDVKM. V shed 6 bases and J 4 bases; nucleotides not matched to a gene: 7. The CDR3 consists of 15 residues. The CDR3 loop reads CASRSPGTGYNEQFF. The DNA of the CDR3 is TGTGCCAGCAGATCCCCCGGGACAGGGTACAATGAGCAGTTCTTC.

The V call is TRBV29-1, the J call TRBJ2-7, with D possibly being TRBD1 (6 bases). Germline V gene data show CDR1 as SQVTM and CDR2 as ANQGSEA. V dropped 6 bases and J dropped 0 bases, with 12 bases sitting between them. This CDR3 region has 13 residues. This CDR3 reads CSVGDRTSYEQYF. CDR3 DNA: TGCAGCGTAGGCGACAGGACCTCCTACGAGCAGTACTTC.

The genes are TRBV6-5 and TRBJ2-7; the D is unclear. Germline V gene sequence: CDR1 MNHEY, CDR2 SVGAGI. This CDR3 has 14 amino acids. V was clipped by 5 bases and J by 2 bases, with 13 bases between them. The CDR3 DNA is TGTGCCAGCAGTCCGACCCATGCAACCTACGAGCAGTACTTC. It encodes CASSPTHATYEQYF.

The V and J genes are TRBV13 and TRBJ2-7, with D tentatively TRBD1 (6 bases). The ends were cut back, 5 bases at V and 2 bases at J, with 10 bases in the middle. This CDR3 has 13 amino acids. The germline V gene encodes CDR1 PRHDT and CDR2 FYEKMQ (reference sequence). CDR3 coding DNA: TGTGCCAGCAGCACCTGGACAGCCTACGAGCAGTACTTC. Translating it yields CASSTWTAYEQYF.

This chain joins TRBV19 and TRBJ2-1; the match to TRBD2 covers 7 bases. The CDR3 runs to 14 residues. CDR1 LNHDA and CDR2 SQIVND come from the germline V gene (reference sequence). V lost 6 bases, J lost 4 bases, and 6 bases stayed unmatched. CDR3 protein: CASSTSAAYNEQFF. In DNA, the CDR3 is TGTGCCAGTAGCACTAGCGCAGCTTACAATGAGCAGTTCTTC. Looking up the rest from reference TRBV19 and TRBJ2-1 gives the full variable domain: DGGITQSPKYLFRKEGQNVTLSCEQNLNHDAMYWYRQDPGQGLRLIYYSQIVNDFQKGDIAEGYSVSREKKESFPLTVTSAQKNPTAFYLCASSTSAAYNEQFFGPGTRLTVL.

This chain links TRBV6-1 with TRBJ2-5, with D hard to call. Germline V lookup: CDR1 MNHNS, CDR2 SASEGT. V was cut by 1 base and J by 7 bases, with 10 bases left in between. This CDR3 has 13 amino acids. The CDR3 spells CASSEGSRGTQYF. CDR3 sequence (DNA): TGTGCCAGCAGTGAAGGGTCTCGCGGGACCCAGTACTTC.

This chain connects TRBV21-1 to TRBJ1-1. TRBV21-1 counts as a pseudogene. The CDR3 is 13 residues long. The DNA of the CDR3 is TGTGCCAGCAGCAAGAAAATGAACACTGAAGCTTTCTTT. Protein: CASSKKMNTEAFF.

V and J are TRBV4-1 and TRBJ2-2; D uncertain. This CDR3 spans 15 amino acids. The V gene lost 4 bases and the J gene lost 1 base, with 10 bases spanning the gap. Germline-derived CDR1 and CDR2 are MGHRA and YSYEKL. The CDR3 DNA reads TGCGCCAGCAGCCCTACTCCAGGGAACACCGGGGAGCTGTTTTTT. Translating it yields CASSPTPGNTGELFF.

The rearrangement uses TRBV28 and TRBJ2-7; 8 bases map to TRBD1. Trimming cost V 6 bases and J 1 base; bases outside gene matches: 8. Germline CDR1 and CDR2: MDHEN and SYDVKM. The CDR3 totals 15 residues. In DNA, the CDR3 is TGTGCCAGCAGGGTGGGACAGGTCCGGTCCTACGAGCAGTACTTC. As protein: CASRVGQVRSYEQYF.

The sample holds one count of this clone. The chain is built from TRBV7-9 and TRBJ2-2; 7 bases are a match to TRBD1. V shed 4 bases and J 2 bases; nucleotides not matched to a gene: 10. The germline CDR1 and CDR2 sequences are SEHNR and FQNEAQ (reference sequence). This CDR3 is built from 17 residues. The CDR3 sequence is CASSSKQGLHNTGELFF. In nucleotides, the CDR3 is TGTGCCAGCAGCTCGAAACAGGGGCTTCACAACACCGGGGAGCTGTTTTTT.

This chain connects TRBV10-1 to TRBJ2-5, with a weak D call TRBD2 (5 bases). Judging by the DNA end, TRBJ2-7 fits better; the J call may be wrong. This CDR3 is 12 amino acids long. Germline CDR1 is WNHNN and CDR2 is SYGVQD (reference sequence). The DNA for the CDR3 is TGCGCCAGCAGCCTAACTAGCTACGAGCAGTACTTC. Translating it yields CASSLTSYEQYF.